Shown below are 22 T cell receptor beta chains from a single sample sequenced in a study of cytomegalovirus exposure and HLA in healthy donors. PCR was performed using 60 Vbeta and 13 Jbeta primers. TCRdb keeps only in-frame clones here, not all; method: immunoSEQ multiplex PCR. Of 170,000 or so clones listed, around 80% were seen once; the top ten hold around 6.6%. Sequencing was performed on PBMCs. These receptors were collected from a male donor in good health and CMV-seropositive.

The chain is built from TRBV4-1 and TRBJ2-1; no definite D call. The CDR3 is 15 residues long. V was trimmed by 1 base and J by 11 bases, leaving 18 bases between them. The V gene's germline CDR1 is MGHRA and CDR2 YSYEKL. The CDR3 here is CASSQGEPHRRQQFF. The CDR3 DNA follows: TGCGCCAGCAGCCAAGGAGAGCCGCACAGAAGGCAGCAGTTCTTC.

V is TRBV10-3 and J is TRBJ1-2; 7 bases map to TRBD1. Germline CDR1 and CDR2: ENHRY and SYGVKD. J gave up 1 base and V 8 bases, and 1 base lay outside the gene matches. The length of the CDR3 is 12 residues. CDR3 nucleotide sequence: TGTGCCATCGGGACAGTTAACTATGGCTACACCTTC. It specifies CAIGTVNYGYTF.

The chain joins TRBV6-5 to TRBJ2-3; D is unclear. Germline V gene sequence: CDR1 MNHEY, CDR2 SVGAGI. Trimming removed 7 bases at V and 1 base at J, with 9 bases between. This CDR3 region has 13 residues. The CDR3: CASTRLGTDTQYF. Here the CDR3 DNA reads TGTGCCAGCACTCGGTTGGGCACAGATACGCAGTATTTT.

The chain recombines TRBV29-1 with TRBJ2-7; TRBD2 is a possible D gene (6 bases). Germline V gives CDR1 SQVTM, CDR2 ANQGSEA. V lost 7 bases and J lost 3, with 19 bases in between. The length of the CDR3 is 14 residues. CDR3 bases: TGCAGCGCCGGCGGAGCGGGCGCTCACTACGAGCAGTACTTC. Translation: CSAGGAGAHYEQYF.

The rearrangement links TRBV6-5 to TRBJ2-7; maybe TRBD1 (6 bases). Deletions cut 0 bases from V and 0 bases from J, with 9 bases between. Germline V lookup: CDR1 MNHEY, CDR2 SVGAGI. The CDR3 spans 15 residues. DNA for the CDR3: TGTGCCAGCAGTTACTCGCCGACAGGCTCCTACGAGCAGTACTTC. This gives the protein CASSYSPTGSYEQYF.

The sample holds one count of this clone. This sequence joins TRBV7-2 and TRBJ1-6; D is unresolved. The germline V gene has CDR1 SGHTA and CDR2 FQGNSA. The CDR3 has 18 amino acids. V lost 2 bases and J lost 0, with 14 bases in between. The CDR3 here is CASSLSPRTFSYNSPLHF. The DNA for the CDR3 is TGTGCCAGCAGCTTATCCCCCCGGACTTTCTCCTATAATTCACCCCTCCACTTT. Full variable domain (missing parts from reference TRBV7-2 and TRBJ1-6): GAGVSQSPSNKVTEKGKDVELRCDPISGHTALYWYRQSLGQGLEFLIYFQGNSAPDKSGLPSDRFSAERTGGSVSTLTIQRTQQEDSAVYLCASSLSPRTFSYNSPLHFGNGTRLTVT.

J is TRBJ1-1 and V is TRBV9; D may be TRBD1 (5 bases). With 4 bases removed from V and 5 bases from J, the gap between germline ends came to 12 bases. In germline, CDR1 is SGDLS, CDR2 YYNGEE. The CDR3 runs to 13 residues. In nucleotides, the CDR3 is TGTGCCAGCAGCCCCTCTCGACAGACTGAAGCTTTCTTT. This codes for CASSPSRQTEAFF.

The chain has TRBV10-3 and TRBJ2-5, with 12 bases aligning to TRBD1. This CDR3 spans 18 amino acids. V lost 4 bases, J lost 3 bases, and 12 bases stayed unmatched. The germline CDR1 and CDR2 sequences are ENHRY and SYGVKD. CDR3 DNA: TGTGCCATCAGTGGAGCCGGGACAGGGGGCTCTCACGAAGAGACCCAGTACTTC. Translation: CAISGAGTGGSHEETQYF.

The V call is TRBV13, the J call TRBJ2-2; 9 bases align to TRBD2. CDR3 length equals 18 residues. The V segment lost 5 bases and the J segment 0 bases; nucleotides outside the gene matches: 10. Germline V gives CDR1 PRHDT, CDR2 FYEKMQ (reference sequence). The CDR3 region is CASSHYQTSGANTGELFF. The CDR3 coding sequence is TGTGCCAGCAGCCACTACCAGACTAGCGGAGCGAACACCGGGGAGCTGTTTTTT.

This chain connects TRBV5-1 to TRBJ2-4, with 14 bases matching TRBD2. V dropped 6 bases and J dropped 2; count of bases not matched to a gene: 22. Germline V gives CDR1 SGHRS, CDR2 YFSETQ. The CDR3 is 22 residues long. As DNA, the CDR3 is TGCGCCAGCAAGAGTATGGGACAGGATGGGACTAGCGGGAGAAGATCCAAAAACATTCAGTACTTC. It translates to CASKSMGQDGTSGRRSKNIQYF.

The chain carries TRBV7-8 and TRBJ1-2; D not resolved. The CDR3 length is 14 residues. Per germline, CDR1 SGHVS and CDR2 FQNEAQ. Trimming took off 4 bases at V and 5 bases at J, with 14 bases between the two ends. DNA of the CDR3: TGTGCCAGCAGCTACGCACGGGGAGAGTATGGCTACACCTTC. Its protein is CASSYARGEYGYTF.

The V call is TRBV10-3, the J call TRBJ2-3; no clear D. Germline V gene data show CDR1 as ENHRY and CDR2 as SYGVKD. The CDR3 spans 11 residues. The V end lost 7 bases, the J end lost 6 bases, and 8 bases lay between the germline ends. CDR3 in amino acids: CAIKSFDTQYF. The CDR3 region has the DNA TGTGCCATCAAATCATTCGATACGCAGTATTTT.

The V gene is TRBV30, the J gene TRBJ1-3, with 8 nucleotides matching TRBD1. V dropped 0 bases and J dropped 0; count of bases not matched to a gene: 7. CDR1 is GTSNPN and CDR2 is SVGIG in the germline V gene (reference sequence). This CDR3 comprises 17 residues. The CDR3 loop is CAWSVPQGANSGNTIYF. The CDR3 DNA follows: TGTGCCTGGAGTGTACCGCAGGGGGCCAACTCTGGAAACACCATATATTTT.

V is TRBV7-9 and J is TRBJ1-5; TRBD1 might be the D (5 bases). Germline V gene data show CDR1 as SEHNR and CDR2 as FQNEAQ (reference sequence). The CDR3 is made up of 15 amino acids. The germline V and J ends were trimmed by 5 bases and 6 bases, with 17 bases remaining between them. This chain's CDR3 is CASSPPGPGGQPQHF. CDR3 sequence (DNA): TGTGCCAGCAGCCCCCCTGGACCCGGGGGTCAGCCCCAGCATTTT.

The chain recombines TRBV27 with TRBJ1-6; possible D gene TRBD1, 5 bases. This CDR3 has 13 residues. Germline V gene data show CDR1 as MNHEY and CDR2 as SMNVEV (reference sequence). V was clipped by 5 bases and J by 10 bases, with 12 bases between them. In DNA, the CDR3 is TGTGCCAGCAGTGGGGCCTCGAGATCACCCCTCCACTTT. The encoded protein is CASSGASRSPLHF.

The chain employs TRBV9 and TRBJ1-2, with 12 bases identical to TRBD1. Germline V gives CDR1 SGDLS, CDR2 YYNGEE. With V trimmed by 3 bases and J by 5 bases, 8 bases remained unmatched. This CDR3 region has 16 residues. This chain's CDR3 is CASSGGDRGQGYGYTF. DNA of the CDR3: TGTGCCAGCAGCGGGGGGGACAGGGGGCAAGGGTATGGCTACACCTTC.

This chain joins TRBV28 and TRBJ1-1; 9 bases are shared with TRBD1. The CDR3 is 17 residues long. Looked up from germline, CDR1 is MDHEN and CDR2 is SYDVKM. The V segment lost 11 bases and the J segment 1 base; nucleotides outside the gene matches: 17. For the CDR3, the DNA is TGTGCCGGAGGCACAGGGGGCGCTTTTAGGGGGAACACTGAAGCTTTCTTT. Its translation: CAGGTGGAFRGNTEAFF.

The rearrangement uses TRBV6-1 and TRBJ1-5; the D is unclear. Germline-derived CDR1 and CDR2 are MNHNS and SASEGT. The CDR3 sequence is 15 residues long. V shed 2 bases and J shed 0 bases, with 8 bases lying between them. This chain's CDR3 is CASSEMAISNQPQHF. In nucleotides, the CDR3 is TGTGCCAGCAGTGAAATGGCCATTAGCAATCAGCCCCAGCATTTT.

The chain combines TRBV15 with TRBJ2-7; 7 bases agree with TRBD2. This CDR3 contains 15 residues. Germline-derived CDR1 and CDR2 are LNHNV and YYDKDF (reference sequence). Trimming at V came to 5 bases and at J to 7 bases, leaving 14 bases not matched to a gene. This CDR3 reads CATSVAGEGYREQYF. CDR3 in DNA: TGTGCCACCAGCGTGGCGGGGGAGGGTTATCGGGAGCAGTACTTC.

The chain is built from TRBV18 and TRBJ2-7; 7 bases are a match to TRBD1. The CDR3 length is 13 residues. V lost 3 bases and J lost 2; bases outside the gene matches: 1. Germline V lookup: CDR1 KGHSH, CDR2 LQKENI. The CDR3 nucleotides are TGTGCCAGCTCACCTGGGACAGCCTACGAGCAGTACTTC. It encodes CASSPGTAYEQYF.

The chain combines TRBV7-2 with TRBJ2-3; 14 bases match TRBD2. Germline CDR1 reads SGHTA; CDR2 reads FQGNSA. Losses at the gene ends were 5 bases for V and 2 bases for J; bases not matched to a gene: 6. The length of the CDR3 is 17 residues. The CDR3 loop reads CASSPRGLAGVTDTQYF. The CDR3, as DNA: TGTGCCAGCAGCCCCCGGGGACTAGCGGGAGTCACAGATACGCAGTATTTT.

The table lists this clone with a few counts. This chain links TRBV18 with TRBJ2-7; maybe TRBD2 (5 bases). V gave up 6 bases and J gave up 2 bases, with 14 bases separating them. The CDR3 is 14 residues long. Per germline, CDR1 KGHSH and CDR2 LQKENI. The CDR3 loop is CASSTAEGTYEQYF. Written as DNA, the CDR3 is TGTGCCAGCTCTACGGCAGAGGGAACCTACGAGCAGTACTTC.